This T cell receptor beta chain is drawn from a study of blood T cells in healthy people across ages. Study-wide points: Unknown donor CMV status possibly confounded expanded clonotype changes. Age brought a roughly linear fall in TCR beta diversity measured per million T cells.

Remarks on this clonotype: What it binds is unknown.

A second PCR, run for about 7 to 11 cycles, used a sample-barcoded 5' primer plus a J-beta primer mix. TCRdb itself ran the 5' RACE reads through MiXCR, one entry per CDR3 protein. The repertoire holds about 1.8 million distinct CDR3 sequences, with approximately 50% as singletons. What was sequenced was blood. This TCR was recovered from a woman in her thirties or forties in good health.

The CDR3 loop is CASSNLNGRFSYEQYF. CDR3 DNA: TGTGCCAGCAGCAACTTGAATGGGCGGTTCTCCTACGAGCAGTACTTC. The rearrangement joins TRBV6-2 or TRBV6-3 to TRBJ2-7; unclear D gene. Deletions cut 6 bases from V and 0 bases from J, with 18 bases between. Germline CDR1 is MNHEY and CDR2 is SVGEGT. The CDR3 runs 16 residues.